These T cell receptor beta chains were read from a single sample in a study of T cell repertoires in cytomegalovirus infection. TCRdb re-called the reads with MiXCR, one entry per CDR3 protein. The sample lists approximately 700,000 distinct CDR3 sequences, 35% to 40% occurring once. Material for sequencing was PBMCs. The receptors come from a human donor in good health (CMV status not recorded). Some clones in this sample may be carry-over from other donors' samples. Both conserved end residues are part of each CDR3. D genes are given only for firm matches. Expanded clones get a size class; other rows say once, few or many, or leave the size out.

length: 15; J: TRBJ2-1; D: TRBD2; V: TRBV7-9; size: .; DNA: TGTGCCAGCAGCTTAGGGCTAGCGGAGAACAATGAGCAGTTCTTC; CDR3: CASSLGLAENNEQFF
length: 16; J: TRBJ1-1; D: .; V: TRBV7-9; size: .; DNA: TGTGCCAGCAGCCCGCCCAGGAAAGGTTTCAACACTGAAGCTTTCTTT; CDR3: CASSPPRKGFNTEAFF
length: 14; J: TRBJ2-7; D: TRBD1; V: TRBV7-2; size: once; DNA: TGTGCCAGCAGCACTAGGGACAGGGCGGGCGAGCAGTACTTC; CDR3: CASSTRDRAGEQYF
length: 16; J: TRBJ1-2; D: .; V: TRBV28; size: few; DNA: TGTGCCAGCAGAGGACCCGGGACACTCCTTAACTATGGCTACACCTTC; CDR3: CASRGPGTLLNYGYTF
length: 14; J: TRBJ1-1; D: .; V: TRBV6-5; size: few; DNA: TGTGCCAGCAGTCCCTCCCTATGGAGGGACGAAGCTTTCTTT; CDR3: CASSPSLWRDEAFF
length: 14; J: TRBJ2-3; D: .; V: TRBV5-1; size: .; DNA: TGCGCCAGCAGCTTGGCAGGGTTCGGAGATACGCAGTATTTT; CDR3: CASSLAGFGDTQYF
length: 15; J: TRBJ1-5; D: .; V: TRBV20-1; size: .; DNA: TGCAGTGCTAGTGACCGCTTAAAAACCAATCAGCCCCAGCATTTT; CDR3: CSASDRLKTNQPQHF
length: 13; J: TRBJ1-2; D: .; V: TRBV2; size: .; DNA: TGTGCCAGCGGGGGGACATCGGCGCTATCGGGCACCTTC; CDR3: CASGGTSALSGTF
length: 12; J: TRBJ2-1; D: .; V: TRBV19; size: .; DNA: TGTGCCAGTAGTACAGGGGGGAATGAGCAGTTCTTC; CDR3: CASSTGGNEQFF
length: 14; J: TRBJ1-2; D: .; V: TRBV2; size: .; DNA: TGTGCCAGCAGTGGGACACTTGTTCACTATGGCTACACCTTC; CDR3: CASSGTLVHYGYTF
length: 14; J: TRBJ1-5; D: .; V: TRBV2; size: .; DNA: TGTGCCAGCAGTGACTCCAGGGCAGGGCAGCCCCAGCATTTT; CDR3: CASSDSRAGQPQHF
length: 16; J: TRBJ2-2; D: TRBD2; V: TRBV4-2; size: .; DNA: TGTTCCAGCAGCCCGGGACTAGCGGGAAACACCGGGGAGCTGTTTTTT; CDR3: CSSSPGLAGNTGELFF
length: 15; J: TRBJ1-3; D: .; V: TRBV28; size: .; DNA: TGTGCCAGCAGTTTAAGCGACCTTTCTGGAAACACCATATATTTT; CDR3: CASSLSDLSGNTIYF
length: 14; J: TRBJ1-1; D: TRBD1; V: TRBV19; size: .; DNA: TGTGACAGCACCGATCTCCAGGGGGTCCTCGAAGCTTTCTTT; CDR3: CDSTDLQGVLEAFF
length: 12; J: TRBJ2-3; D: .; V: TRBV20-1; size: few; DNA: TGCAGTGCTGCCGGCAGCACAGATACGCAGTATTTT; CDR3: CSAAGSTDTQYF
length: 14; J: TRBJ2-5; D: .; V: TRBV11-2; size: .; DNA: TGTGCCAGCAGCTTAGAGGTACCCCAAGAGACCCAGTACTTC; CDR3: CASSLEVPQETQYF
length: 16; J: TRBJ2-7; D: TRBD2; V: TRBV6-6; size: .; DNA: TGTGCCAGCAGTAATAGCGGGGGGGCATTCCTCTACGAGCAGTACTTC; CDR3: CASSNSGGAFLYEQYF
length: 17; J: TRBJ2-3; D: TRBD1; V: TRBV7-2; size: many; DNA: TGTGCCAGCAGCGCGACCCCCGGCAGGGGGCGAGGAGATACGCAGTATTTT; CDR3: CASSATPGRGRGDTQYF
length: 17; J: TRBJ2-1; D: TRBD1; V: TRBV25-1; size: .; DNA: TGTGCCAGCAGTGAATATATTCTCTGGGGCAGGGGGAATGAGCAGTTCTTC; CDR3: CASSEYILWGRGNEQFF
length: 15; J: TRBJ1-1; D: .; V: TRBV6-1; size: .; DNA: TGTGCCAGCAGTGAACTGGGGGGTTTGAACACTGAAGCTTTCTTT; CDR3: CASSELGGLNTEAFF
length: 13; J: TRBJ2-7; D: .; V: TRBV9; size: few; DNA: TGTGCCAGCAGCCAAACAGGAGCGGGCGAGCAGTACTTC; CDR3: CASSQTGAGEQYF
length: 13; J: TRBJ1-5; D: .; V: TRBV19; size: few; DNA: TGTGCCACCTCTACAGGATTTGATCAGCCCCAGCATTTT; CDR3: CATSTGFDQPQHF
length: 14; J: TRBJ1-5; D: .; V: TRBV12-3/TRBV12-4; size: .; DNA: TGTGCCAGCAAGCGAGGCAGCTCCAATCAGCCCCAGCATTTT; CDR3: CASKRGSSNQPQHF
length: 15; J: TRBJ2-1; D: TRBD2; V: TRBV7-3; size: many; DNA: TGTGCCAGCAGCCCCACTAGCGGACTCTACAATGAGCAGTTCTTC; CDR3: CASSPTSGLYNEQFF